This TCR beta chain is from a study of OX40 agonist ivuxolimab in advanced cancers. On the study more broadly: Patients' therapy was ivuxolimab, an antibody that acts as an agonist of OX40 (CD134). Findings of the study overall: The specificity for antigen of the expanded peripheral T cells was not determined.

This clone is a singleton in its sample. Antigen: not known. TCRdb's table, derived via immunoSEQ multiplex PCR, lists solely in-frame clones and lacks some. The data contain tens of thousands of clones, around 85% of them singletons. The sequenced sample was CD4+ or CD8+ T cells sorted from blood, obtained in a trial of the OX40 agonist ivuxolimab. The source is an adult with an advanced solid tumor such as melanoma, head and neck, liver or kidney cancer.

This CDR3 reads CASSLVGQTTDTQYF. Written as DNA, the CDR3 is TGTGCCAGCAGTTTGGTCGGACAGACCACAGATACGCAGTATTTT. The genes are TRBV28 and TRBJ2-3; a weak D match, TRBD1 (6 bases). V was shortened by 3 bases and J by 2 bases, with 12 bases between the two germline ends. Germline-derived CDR1 and CDR2 are MDHEN and SYDVKM. CDR3 length: 15 amino acids. The complete variable domain, with remaining parts taken from reference TRBV28 and TRBJ2-3, reads DVKVTQSSRYLVKRTGEKVFLECVQDMDHENMFWYRQDPGLGLRLIYFSYDVKMKEKGDIPEGYSVSREKKERFSLILESASTNQTSMYLCASSLVGQTTDTQYFGPGTRLTVL.